This TCR beta chain was sequenced during a study of blood T cell repertoires in COVID-19. Across the whole study: Spain, Italy and the United States supplied samples that represented acute and convalescent COVID-19.

Recovered status in Cohort 3 required two negative PCRs, clearance, or symptom resolution. Germline CDR1 reads KGHSH; CDR2 reads LQKENI. The length of the CDR3 is 18 residues. V dropped 1 base and J dropped 3; count of bases not matched to a gene: 9. Some clones are missing from TCRdb's copy, which holds only in-frame ones; the method was immunoSEQ multiplex PCR. In the table there are over 250,000 clones, roughly nine tenths of which are singletons. The rearrangement joins TRBV18 to TRBJ1-2; 12 bases map to TRBD1. The sample comprised PBMCs or T cells enriched from blood (not recorded which). The TCR was taken from a woman between 18 and 30 years old who had recovered from COVID-19. CDR3 residues: CASSPRPGTGGKDYGYTF. The CDR3 DNA follows: TGTGCCAGCTCACCACGTCCCGGGACAGGGGGCAAAGACTATGGCTACACCTTC.